One TCR beta chain is described in this entry. Its specificity is not known. Then a second PCR, running about 7 to 11 cycles, was carried out with a sample-barcoded 5' primer and a J-beta primer mix. TCRdb ran MiXCR on the 5' RACE reads and lists one entry per CDR3 protein. The sample records about 800,000 distinct CDR3 sequences, around 50% being singletons. This sample is drawn from a study of blood T cells in healthy people across ages. The CDR3 has 13 amino acids. Germline V CDR1 and CDR2: SGHTA, FQGTGA. Trimming cost V 5 bases and J 8 bases, with 13 bases left between them. Overall study findings and caveats: Researchers judged that diversity estimates from one million T cells fell short of true values. CMV status of donors was not determined, possibly confounding expanded clonotype changes.

Material for sequencing was blood. The chain recombines TRBV7-3 with TRBJ2-1; D tentatively fits TRBD1 or TRBD2 (5 bases each). The TCR was taken from an elderly man in good health. The CDR3 DNA is TGTGCCAGCAGCCCGAGGGGATCGGATGAGCAGTTCTTC. This translates into CASSPRGSDEQFF.